This TCR beta chain originates from a study of OX40 agonist ivuxolimab in advanced cancers. About the study as a whole: Ivuxolimab was a fully human IgG2 agonistic monoclonal antibody targeting the costimulatory receptor OX40 (CD134). Intravenous ivuxolimab was administered to patients every 2 weeks at six dose levels: 0.01, 0.1, 0.3, 1.5, 3 and 10 mg/kg. Of the roughly 52 patients in dose escalation, some 19 had hepatocellular carcinoma, some 15 had melanoma, 9 had renal cell carcinoma and 9 had head and neck cancer. A male proportion of roughly 80% and a mean age of approximately 61 years, ranging from roughly 23 to 90, were recorded for the dose-escalation cohort. Prior anti-PD-1, anti-PD-L1 or anti-CTLA-4 therapy was permitted, and roughly two fifths of dose-escalation patients had received checkpoint inhibitors. Partial responses occurred in three dose-escalation patients, of whom one had hepatocellular carcinoma and two had cutaneous melanoma. The point of sequencing TCRbeta in the periphery was to test whether ivuxolimab changed TCR sequence diversity and drove clonal T-cell expansion. The paper describes the monotherapy dose-escalation part (N of about 47 patients) of the phase I trial of ivuxolimab.

This clone was detected only once. It has no known antigen specificity. Base quality data are lacking; no much larger clone is found one base away. The CDR3, cysteine through phenylalanine, is 15 amino acids long. Kept here is only the CDR3 DNA, which spans 45 bases and is read in frame from base 1. Compared with germline, V lacks 5 bases and J lacks 6 bases; bases without a gene match: 8. The CDR1 and CDR2 encoded by the germline V gene are KGHSH and LQKENI. Genomic DNA was extracted from sorted cells for sequencing of the TCRbeta CDR3 region. The immunoSEQ Assay was used to sequence the TCRbeta CDR3 regions. TCRdb stores this immuneACCESS table with in-frame sequences only. Part of the clones is absent; in the studies checked, under half of the shortfall reflects unresolved V genes, and no reason is known for the rest. Recorded for this sample are tens of thousands of clones; 75% to 90% of them occurred a single time. The biggest ten clones account for 2.5% to 3% of the sample.

The paper's findings and limits, for the study overall: In the 0.1-3.0 mg/kg groups, partial responders were among the patients with the lowest normalized peripheral clonal expansion, particularly in CD8+ T cells. After ivuxolimab, expanded clones were on average more numerous among CD8+ T cells than among CD4+ T cells. The antigen specificity of the peripheral T cells that underwent clonal expansion was not determined. At doses of 0.1 to 3.0 mg/kg, clonal expansion of both CD4+ and CD8+ T cells in blood was seen between baseline and week 6. Low levels of normalized T-cell clonal expansion were also seen in some patients who did not respond.

Patients with autoimmune disease history or receiving systemic immunosuppression were excluded from the trial. Peripheral blood for TCR sequencing was collected from all dose cohorts at baseline, on cycle 4 day 1, and on cycle 7 day 1. Samples came from an open-label, multicenter, first-in-human phase I dose-escalation trial of ivuxolimab. Adults with locally advanced or metastatic melanoma, renal cell, hepatocellular, or head and neck squamous cell carcinoma were enrolled in the trial. Before TCR sequencing, CD4+ and CD8+ T cells were separately sorted from peripheral blood. The chain employs TRBV18 and TRBJ1-4; 8 of the junction bases match TRBD1. The input for sequencing was CD4+ or CD8+ T cells sorted from blood, taken in a trial of the OX40 agonist ivuxolimab. The TCR was taken from an adult with an advanced solid tumor such as melanoma, head and neck, liver or kidney cancer. The DNA sequence follows: TGTGCCAGCTCATCGGACAGGGCCGAGTATGAAAAACTGTTTTTT. Its product reads: CASSSDRAEYEKLFF.